This T cell receptor beta chain was retrieved from a study of graft-versus-host responses after intestinal transplantation. The data were produced by immunoSEQ multiplex PCR, yet TCRdb's version contains in-frame clones alone and is incomplete. The table has just under 65,000 clones, more than 85% seen once. As for this clone: The antigen remains unidentified.

The CDR3 consists of 16 residues. Germline values: CDR1 SGHTA, CDR2 FQGNSA. Trimming stripped 6 bases from V and 0 bases from J, with 14 bases between. Findings of the study overall: Declining HvG levels early post-transplant were linked to peak circulating GvH clone levels. High graft-versus-host to host-versus-graft clonal ratios were seen in allografts of patients with graft-donor T cell macrochimerism.

The source of this sequence is a human donor who was the organ donor for an intestinal transplant. The chain couples TRBV7-2 to TRBJ1-4; D perhaps matches TRBD1 (6 bases). The sample consisted of unstimulated CD8+ T cells sorted from spleen or lymph node cells, taken before transplant. CDR3 residues: CASRPRGGSTNEKLFF. CDR3 in DNA: TGTGCCAGCAGACCCAGGGGAGGGTCAACTAATGAAAAACTGTTTTTT.